This T cell receptor (beta chain) was found in a study of T cell responses to AZD1222 COVID-19 vaccine. V lost 5 bases to trimming and J lost 0 bases; unmatched junction nucleotides: 2. Germline V lookup: CDR1 LNHDA, CDR2 SQIVND (reference sequence). CDR3 size: 15 residues. The table came from immunoSEQ multiplex PCR; TCRdb's copy has only in-frame clones and leaves some out. This sample has over 110,000 clones, with 85% to 95% found just once. V is TRBV19 and J is TRBJ2-2; 8 nucleotides match TRBD1. The sample in question was peripheral blood, obtained on day 0 of AZD1222 vaccination. The receptor was derived from an adult in good health. The CDR3: CASSSDRANTGELFF. CDR3 nucleotides: TGTGCCAGTAGTTCGGACAGGGCGAACACCGGGGAGCTGTTTTTT.